This T cell receptor (beta chain) was found in a study of vaccination and CD4 T cells after COVID-19. Cultured CD4+ T-cell DNA underwent Oncomine TCR Beta short-read sequencing. TCRdb ran MiXCR on the PCR reads and lists one entry per CDR3 protein. The sample includes several thousand distinct CDR3 sequences, 45% to 60% of them seen just once. Points on this clonotype: The antigen remains undetermined.

Losses at the gene ends were 6 bases for V and 5 bases for J; bases not matched to a gene: 10. The germline gives CDR1 LNHDA, CDR2 SQIVND (reference sequence). This CDR3 region has 15 residues. Treatment in this sample: roughly 11-day PBMC culture with coronavirus spike peptide pools or control peptides (ViraFEST assay). Using peptide pools, antigen-specific T cells were expanded in ViraFEST before TCRs were sequenced. V usage is TRBV19 and J usage is TRBJ2-5; 9 bases map to TRBD1. Material for sequencing was CD4+ T cells from blood, cultured in vitro. This clonotype originated in a human donor who had recovered from COVID-19. CDR3 in DNA: TGTGCCAGTAGGACATCAGGGACAGGGCGGGAGACCCAGTACTTC. It codes for CASRTSGTGRETQYF.